The clone carrying this T cell receptor beta chain was found once. This sample was included in a study of control samples from healthy donors and cancer patients. Germline V gene sequence: CDR1 SGHRS, CDR2 YFSETQ. The length of the CDR3 is 15 residues. The V end was cut by 0 bases, the J end by 0 bases, with 7 bases between. Clones were sequenced by immunoSEQ multiplex PCR, and TCRdb holds only the in-frame ones, with some missing. Counted here are hundreds of thousands of clones, almost 85% occurring once; the ten biggest clones make up 10% to 15%. This sequence originates from a woman aged 60-75 years with lung cancer. This chain uses TRBV5-1 with TRBJ2-1; D gene unclear. The sequenced material came from PBMCs. The CDR3 spells CASSLALSSYNEQFF. CDR3 DNA: TGCGCCAGCAGCTTGGCCTTGAGCTCCTACAATGAGCAGTTCTTC.